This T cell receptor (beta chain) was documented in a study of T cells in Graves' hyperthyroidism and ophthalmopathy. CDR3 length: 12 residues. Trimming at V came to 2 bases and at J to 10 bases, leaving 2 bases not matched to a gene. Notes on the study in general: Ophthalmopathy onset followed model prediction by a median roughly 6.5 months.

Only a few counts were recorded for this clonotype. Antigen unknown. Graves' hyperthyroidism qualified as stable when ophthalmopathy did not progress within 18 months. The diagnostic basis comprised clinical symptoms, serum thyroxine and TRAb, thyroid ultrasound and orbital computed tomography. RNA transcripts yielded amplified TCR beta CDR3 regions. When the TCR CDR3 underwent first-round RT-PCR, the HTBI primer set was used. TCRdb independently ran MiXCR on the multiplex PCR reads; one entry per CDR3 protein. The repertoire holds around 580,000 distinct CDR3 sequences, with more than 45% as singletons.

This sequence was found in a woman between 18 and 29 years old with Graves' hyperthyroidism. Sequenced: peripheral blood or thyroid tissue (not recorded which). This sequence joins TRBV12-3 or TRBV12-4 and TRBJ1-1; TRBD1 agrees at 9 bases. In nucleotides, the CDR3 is TGTGCCAGCAGTTTAACAGGGGGCGGAGCTTTCTTT. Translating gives CASSLTGGGAFF.